This T cell receptor beta chain is from a study of blood T cell repertoires in COVID-19. How the authors handled the data: Reference gene primer amplification yielded estimated nucleated cell counts. Generated by immunoSEQ multiplex PCR, the TCRdb table keeps only in-frame clones and is missing some. V, J and clone size reflect that table, while D and trimming were determined from the DNA. The sample comprises about 140,000 clones, roughly 89% of which are singletons, and 8.5% to 9% rests with the top ten. Germline CDR1 MGHRA, CDR2 YSYEKL. Germline trimming cut 7 bases from V and 1 base from J; bases unmatched to any gene: 11. CDR3 length equals 16 residues.

The sequencing sample was made of peripheral blood. J is TRBJ1-1 and V is TRBV4-1; 8 bases are a match to TRBD1. The source of this sequence is a man younger than 45 with COVID-19, enrolled during active disease. The CDR3: CASTSSPGQGNTEAFF. CDR3 bases: TGCGCCAGCACCTCTTCTCCAGGACAGGGGAACACTGAAGCTTTCTTT.